These T cell receptor beta chains were read from a single sample in a study of identical twins. TCRdb recomputed calls from the 5' RACE reads with MiXCR, one row per CDR3 protein. Of approximately 300,000 distinct CDR3 sequences listed, more than 8% are singletons. The same sample was also used in a study of yellow fever vaccine responses in identical twins.

The sample consisted of CD8+ T cells sorted from blood. Every receptor here comes from a woman aged 18-30 years in good health. The CDR3 runs from the conserved cysteine through the conserved F or W. Fields, in order: V gene, J gene, clone size, D gene, CDR3 DNA, CDR3 protein. A D gene is named only where the DNA matches it firmly. Some rows have no size entry. The others give once, few or many, or a class for an expanded clone.

V: TRBV9
J: TRBJ2-1
size: NA
D: NA
DNA: TGTGCCAGCAGCGTCGGGAGTTGGAATGAGCAGTTCTTC
CDR3: CASSVGSWNEQFF

V: TRBV20-1
J: TRBJ2-3
size: NA
D: TRBD2
DNA: TGCAGTGCTCTCGATCCGGTTGGCCCCGGGACTAGCGGGAGCACAGATACGCAGTATTTT
CDR3: CSALDPVGPGTSGSTDTQYF

V: TRBV9
J: TRBJ2-7
size: NA
D: NA
DNA: TGTGCCAGCAGCGGGATGCGGGGAAGCTCCTACGAGCAGTACTTC
CDR3: CASSGMRGSSYEQYF

V: TRBV29-1
J: TRBJ2-7
size: many
D: NA
DNA: TGCAGCGTGGCGGGTAGCTCCTACGAGCAGTACTTC
CDR3: CSVAGSSYEQYF

V: TRBV12-3/TRBV12-4
J: TRBJ2-1
size: NA
D: NA
DNA: TGTGCCAGCAGCCCCCCGGGGGGCCAACAGCAATTCTTC
CDR3: CASSPPGGQQQFF

V: TRBV6-4
J: TRBJ2-3
size: few
D: NA
DNA: TGTGCCAGCAGTGAAGGCTCTCCAGGCACAGATACGCAGTATTTT
CDR3: CASSEGSPGTDTQYF

V: TRBV9
J: TRBJ2-1
size: many
D: TRBD2
DNA: TGTGCCAGCAGCCCGGGACTAGCGGTTTACAATGAGCAGTTCTTC
CDR3: CASSPGLAVYNEQFF

V: TRBV12-3/TRBV12-4
J: TRBJ2-1
size: many
D: NA
DNA: TGTGCCAGCAGTTTCAGAACCCTAGCGAATGAGCAGTTCTTC
CDR3: CASSFRTLANEQFF

V: TRBV9
J: TRBJ2-7
size: NA
D: NA
DNA: TGTGCCAGCAGCATTGACAGCGGTACCTACGAGCAGTACTTC
CDR3: CASSIDSGTYEQYF

V: TRBV30
J: TRBJ2-3
size: NA
D: NA
DNA: TGTGCCTGGGATCGCACAGATACGCAGTATTTT
CDR3: CAWDRTDTQYF

V: TRBV7-9
J: TRBJ2-1
size: few
D: NA
DNA: TGTGCCAGCAGCTTAATAGGGGCCTCAGGCTACAATGAGCAGTTCTTC
CDR3: CASSLIGASGYNEQFF

V: TRBV12-3/TRBV12-4
J: TRBJ2-2
size: NA
D: TRBD2
DNA: TGTGCCAGCAGTTTACAGCTTTCCGGGACTAGCGGGAGCGGGAACACCGGGGAGCTGTTTTTT
CDR3: CASSLQLSGTSGSGNTGELFF

V: TRBV5-1
J: TRBJ2-5
size: few
D: TRBD1
DNA: TGCGCCAGCAGCGACAGACAGGGATCAGAGACCCAGTACTTC
CDR3: CASSDRQGSETQYF

V: TRBV5-1
J: TRBJ2-7
size: many
D: NA
DNA: TGCGCCAGCAGCTCTACCGGGGAGCCCCCCTACGAGCAGTACTTC
CDR3: CASSSTGEPPYEQYF

V: TRBV2
J: TRBJ2-7
size: NA
D: NA
DNA: TGTGCCAGCAGTGAAAATGCCTCCTACGAGCAGTACTTC
CDR3: CASSENASYEQYF

V: TRBV15
J: TRBJ2-3
size: many
D: NA
DNA: TGTGCCACCAGCAGAGCAGGGGCGAGCACAGATACGCAGTATTTT
CDR3: CATSRAGASTDTQYF

V: TRBV5-1
J: TRBJ2-5
size: NA
D: NA
DNA: TGCGCCAGCAGCTTGGTGGAGCTAGCTGCGGTAGGAGAGACCCAGTACTTC
CDR3: CASSLVELAAVGETQYF

V: TRBV9
J: TRBJ2-7
size: NA
D: TRBD1
DNA: TGTGCCAGCAGCGAGTCGGGACAGGGGCGTTACGAGCAGTACTTC
CDR3: CASSESGQGRYEQYF

V: TRBV12-3/TRBV12-4
J: TRBJ1-5
size: many
D: NA
DNA: TGTGCCAGCAGTCCTCAGGGGATTAGCAATCAGCCCCAGCATTTT
CDR3: CASSPQGISNQPQHF

V: TRBV5-1
J: TRBJ1-5
size: many
D: NA
DNA: TGCGCCAGCAGCTTGGGGGGGCAAGGCAATCAGCCCCAGCATTTT
CDR3: CASSLGGQGNQPQHF

V: TRBV4-3
J: TRBJ2-7
size: NA
D: NA
DNA: TGCGCCAGCAGCCAAGATCAGGACAGCTTCTTCTACGAGCAGTACTTC
CDR3: CASSQDQDSFFYEQYF

V: TRBV29-1
J: TRBJ1-2
size: many
D: NA
DNA: TGCAGCGGATATCTGGGCAGGGACTATGGCTACACCTTC
CDR3: CSGYLGRDYGYTF

V: TRBV12-3/TRBV12-4
J: TRBJ2-1
size: many
D: TRBD2
DNA: TGTGCCAGCAGTTTAAGCGGGGGGTTCTATGAGCAGTTCTTC
CDR3: CASSLSGGFYEQFF

V: TRBV12-5
J: TRBJ1-2
size: few
D: NA
DNA: TGTGCTAGTGGTTTCGGGGGCGGCTACACCTTC
CDR3: CASGFGGGYTF

V: TRBV4-2
J: TRBJ2-3
size: few
D: NA
DNA: TGTGCCAGCAGCCAAGGGGGCCCGGAGGTCGATACGCAGTATTTT
CDR3: CASSQGGPEVDTQYF

V: TRBV6-4
J: TRBJ2-2
size: NA
D: NA
DNA: TGTGCCAGCAGTGACAGGACGAACACCGGGGAGCTGTTTTTT
CDR3: CASSDRTNTGELFF

V: TRBV14
J: TRBJ2-3
size: NA
D: NA
DNA: TGTGCCAGCAGCCCCTACGCTGATACGCAGTATTTT
CDR3: CASSPYADTQYF

V: TRBV7-2
J: TRBJ2-5
size: few
D: NA
DNA: TGTGCCAGCAGCTCTCCACAGGGTGCTATGGAGACCCAGTACTTC
CDR3: CASSSPQGAMETQYF

V: TRBV5-6
J: TRBJ1-2
size: many
D: NA
DNA: TGTGCCAGCAGCTTGACGGACTATGGCTACACCTTC
CDR3: CASSLTDYGYTF

V: TRBV27
J: TRBJ2-7
size: few
D: NA
DNA: TGTGCCAGCAGCCGACCCGGCCGCGAGCAGTACTTC
CDR3: CASSRPGREQYF

V: TRBV5-1
J: TRBJ2-3
size: NA
D: NA
DNA: TGCGCCAGCACCGATGCAGCATCTAGCACAGATACGCAGTATTTT
CDR3: CASTDAASSTDTQYF

V: TRBV6-2/TRBV6-3
J: TRBJ2-3
size: many
D: NA
DNA: TGTGCCAGCAGCCTAGTCTCTAGCACAGATACGCAGTATTTT
CDR3: CASSLVSSTDTQYF

V: TRBV7-8
J: TRBJ1-5
size: few
D: TRBD1
DNA: TGTGCCAGCAGCCGGGACAGGGGAGGAATGGAGCCCCAGCATTTT
CDR3: CASSRDRGGMEPQHF

V: TRBV7-9
J: TRBJ2-5
size: many
D: NA
DNA: TGTGCCAGCAGCTTCTTGGGAGCCCAAGAGACCCAGTACTTC
CDR3: CASSFLGAQETQYF

V: TRBV5-1
J: TRBJ1-2
size: many
D: TRBD1
DNA: TGCGCCAGCAGCTTGGCCCAGGGGGCGAACTATGGCTACACCTTC
CDR3: CASSLAQGANYGYTF

V: TRBV12-3/TRBV12-4
J: TRBJ1-1
size: NA
D: NA
DNA: TGTGCCAGCACCGATATTGGGATTGAAGCTTTCTTT
CDR3: CASTDIGIEAFF

V: TRBV5-1
J: TRBJ2-5
size: few
D: TRBD1
DNA: TGCGCCAGCAGCCTGGGACAGGGCTTCGGGGAGACCCAGTACTTC
CDR3: CASSLGQGFGETQYF

V: TRBV5-1
J: TRBJ2-1
size: few
D: TRBD2
DNA: TGCGCCAGCAGGACTAGCGGGAGTTTGTGGCAGTTCTTC
CDR3: CASRTSGSLWQFF